A selection of T cell receptor beta chains follows, all from one sample in a study of blood T cell repertoires in COVID-19. Method: immunoSEQ multiplex PCR; TCRdb's copy keeps in-frame clones and lacks some. The sample holds approximately 150,000 clones; roughly 85% are singletons and the top ten take around 20%. The source material was PBMCs or T cells enriched from blood (not recorded which). Source of these receptors: a woman in her seventies in a cohort exposed to, infected with or recovered from COVID-19 (not recorded which). CDR3s include the opening cysteine and the closing phenylalanine or tryptophan. Fields, in order: CDR3 protein, CDR3 DNA, J gene, V gene, D gene, clone size. D genes are given only for firm matches. Size tells how often a clone was seen (once, few, many) or the class of an expanded clone, and some rows leave it out.

CASSLIAGGLTGELFF,TGCGCCAGCAGCCTCATAGCGGGAGGGCTCACCGGGGAGCTGTTTTTT,TRBJ2-2,TRBV5-1,TRBD2,-
CASSFGDNSEKLFF,TGCGCCAGCAGCTTCGGGGACAACAGTGAAAAACTGTTTTTT,TRBJ1-4,TRBV5-1,-,-
CASSLTRQTLNSPLHF,TGTGCCAGCAGTTTGACTCGACAGACCCTTAATTCACCCCTCCACTTT,TRBJ1-6,TRBV27,-,-
CATSDPGRDQPQHF,TGTGCCACCAGTGATCCAGGGCGCGATCAGCCCCAGCATTTT,TRBJ1-5,TRBV24-1,-,-
CASSLEPRRPYNEQFF,TGTGCCAGCAGCTTAGAGCCCCGGAGGCCCTACAATGAGCAGTTCTTC,TRBJ2-1,TRBV7-2,-,-
CASSPGPIGVGDTQYF,TGCGCCAGCAGCCCCGGCCCCATCGGGGTAGGAGATACGCAGTATTTT,TRBJ2-3,TRBV5-1,-,-
CASSPDAGTLYNEQFF,TGTGCCAGCAGCCCAGACGCGGGGACCCTCTACAATGAGCAGTTCTTC,TRBJ2-1,TRBV7-8,-,-
CAISESEGGEKLFF,TGTGCCATCAGTGAGTCTGAGGGAGGTGAAAAACTGTTTTTT,TRBJ1-4,TRBV10-3,-,-
CASSEGLAGSGYEQYF,TGTGCCAGCAGTGAGGGACTAGCGGGTTCCGGCTACGAGCAGTACTTC,TRBJ2-7,TRBV2,TRBD2,few
CASRLDIQGADPRNQPQHF,TGCGCCAGCAGGCTCGACATACAGGGGGCCGACCCCCGCAATCAGCCCCAGCATTTT,TRBJ1-5,TRBV10-1,TRBD1,-
CASSRLSGSETQYF,TGTGCTAGCAGCCGACTTAGCGGGAGTGAGACCCAGTACTTC,TRBJ2-5,TRBV7-7,TRBD2,-
CASSLIGGRTGHGYTF,TGTGCCAGCAGTTTAATAGGAGGGCGTACCGGCCATGGCTACACCTTC,TRBJ1-2,TRBV28,-,-
CASSLGQGVGTDTQYF,TGCGCCAGCAGCTTAGGACAGGGGGTGGGCACAGATACGCAGTATTTT,TRBJ2-3,TRBV5-1,TRBD1,-
CASSLNTALGEQFF,TGTGCCAGCAGTTTAAATACCGCTTTGGGCGAGCAGTTCTTC,TRBJ2-1,TRBV27,-,few
CASSETGKDSPLHF,TGTGCCAGCAGTGAAACAGGGAAGGATTCACCCCTCCACTTT,TRBJ1-6,TRBV2,-,-
CATAVNTGELFF,TGTGCCACCGCGGTAAACACCGGGGAGCTGTTTTTT,TRBJ2-2,TRBV24-1,-,-
CASSIGTGANQPQHF,TGTGCCAGTAGTATAGGAACAGGCGCCAATCAGCCCCAGCATTTT,TRBJ1-5,TRBV19,-,-
CASSQEGAGSSYNEQFF,TGTGCCAGCAGCCAAGAGGGCGCCGGTAGCTCCTACAATGAGCAGTTCTTC,TRBJ2-1,TRBV3-1/TRBV3-2,-,once
CASSSYSYEQYF,TGTGCCAGCAGCTCCTACTCCTACGAGCAGTACTTC,TRBJ2-7,TRBV5-6,-,-
CASRPQGAGYEQYF,TGTGCAAGTCGCCCCCAGGGGGCCGGCTACGAGCAGTACTTC,TRBJ2-7,TRBV12-2,-,-
CASSDWAGVSSYEQYF,TGTGCCAGCAGTGACTGGGCGGGAGTTTCCTCCTACGAGCAGTACTTC,TRBJ2-7,TRBV6-1,TRBD2,-
CATSRDPGGYTEAFF,TGTGCCACCAGCAGAGATCCGGGGGGCTACACTGAAGCTTTCTTT,TRBJ1-1,TRBV15,-,-
CASSLDRGNQPQHF,TGTGCCAGCAGCCTCGACAGGGGTAATCAGCCCCAGCATTTT,TRBJ1-5,TRBV28,TRBD1,-
CASADINTGELFF,TGTGCCAGTGCGGACATCAACACCGGGGAGCTGTTTTTT,TRBJ2-2,TRBV27,-,few
CASSESSLAGDTGELFF,TGTGCCAGCAGTGAATCGAGTCTAGCGGGAGACACCGGGGAGCTGTTTTTT,TRBJ2-2,TRBV25-1,TRBD2,once
CASSLGQGGYGYTF,TGTGCCAGCAGCCTGGGTCAGGGAGGGTATGGCTACACCTTC,TRBJ1-2,TRBV11-2,-,few
CASSRGPRPSYEQYF,TGTGCCAGCAGCCGAGGGCCAAGACCTTCTTACGAGCAGTACTTC,TRBJ2-7,TRBV27,-,few
CASSLSRGNQPQHF,TGTGCCAGCAGTTTGAGCAGGGGGAATCAGCCCCAGCATTTT,TRBJ1-5,TRBV28,TRBD1,once
CASSLQGGNEKLFF,TGTGCCAGCAGCTTACAGGGGGGAAATGAAAAACTGTTTTTT,TRBJ1-4,TRBV7-2,TRBD1,few
CASSKRDRGDQPQHF,TGTGCCAGCAGTAAAAGGGACAGGGGAGATCAGCCCCAGCATTTT,TRBJ1-5,TRBV28,TRBD1,once
CASSSSGRENTGELFF,TGTGCCAGCAGCTCTAGCGGGAGGGAGAACACCGGGGAGCTGTTTTTT,TRBJ2-2,TRBV7-9,TRBD2,few
CASSLAGLAGYNEQFF,TGTGCCAGCAGCTTAGCAGGCCTAGCGGGCTACAATGAGCAGTTCTTC,TRBJ2-1,TRBV7-2,TRBD2,-
CSDGPGQGGRGYTF,TGCAGCGACGGACCCGGACAGGGCGGTCGTGGCTACACCTTC,TRBJ1-2,TRBV29-1,TRBD1,few
CASIGHHNSPLHF,TGTGCCAGCATAGGACATCACAATTCACCCCTCCACTTT,TRBJ1-6,TRBV2,-,-
CASSLNTGQGGETQYF,TGTGCCAGCAGCTTAAACACAGGACAGGGCGGGGAGACCCAGTACTTC,TRBJ2-5,TRBV5-4,TRBD1,-
CASSLASGGVPYEQYF,TGTGCCAGCAGCTTAGCTTCGGGGGGAGTCCCATACGAGCAGTACTTC,TRBJ2-7,TRBV7-2,TRBD2,-
CASSLGQGFRDTQYF,TGTGCCAGCAGCCTCGGACAGGGTTTTAGAGATACGCAGTATTTT,TRBJ2-3,TRBV9,TRBD1,few
CASSQDTGLPYGYTF,TGTGCCAGCAGCCAAGACACAGGGCTCCCTTATGGCTACACCTTC,TRBJ1-2,TRBV3-1/TRBV3-2,-,-
CASSSVGGSYNEQFF,TGCGCCAGCAGCTCTGTCGGAGGCTCCTACAATGAGCAGTTCTTC,TRBJ2-1,TRBV5-1,-,once
CSVEDGGQGHGEQYF,TGCAGCGTTGAAGATGGTGGACAGGGTCATGGAGAGCAGTACTTC,TRBJ2-7,TRBV29-1,TRBD1,-
CASSFAGVGGGYTF,TGTGCCAGCAGTTTCGCGGGGGTGGGCGGTGGCTACACCTTC,TRBJ1-2,TRBV28,-,few
CASSFRGRFGSSPLHF,TGTGCCAGCAGCTTCAGGGGGCGCTTTGGTAGTTCACCCCTCCACTTT,TRBJ1-6,TRBV5-6,TRBD1,-
CASRLAGLNEQFF,TGCGCCAGCAGGCTAGCGGGGCTTAATGAGCAGTTCTTC,TRBJ2-1,TRBV5-1,TRBD2,-
CASSFLAEETQYF,TGTGCCAGCAGCTTCCTAGCGGAAGAGACCCAGTACTTC,TRBJ2-5,TRBV7-8,TRBD2,-
CATSDKTGGANTGELFF,TGTGCCACCAGTGACAAAACAGGGGGCGCGAACACCGGGGAGCTGTTTTTT,TRBJ2-2,TRBV24-1,TRBD1,-
CASSSGNEQFF,TGTGCCAGCAGTAGCGGAAATGAGCAGTTCTTC,TRBJ2-1,TRBV6-5,-,-
CASSGQGAGGNTIYF,TGTGCCAGCAGCGGACAGGGGGCGGGTGGAAACACCATATATTTT,TRBJ1-3,TRBV9,TRBD1,-
CASSPAGDGANVLTF,TGTGCCAGCAGCCCGGCAGGGGACGGGGCCAACGTCCTGACTTTC,TRBJ2-6,TRBV3-1/TRBV3-2,-,-
CASSRTSGQYNEQFF,TGTGCCAGCAGTCGGACTAGCGGGCAATACAATGAGCAGTTCTTC,TRBJ2-1,TRBV6-2/TRBV6-3,TRBD2,once
CASSLYSLRTGYQETQYF,TGTGCCAGCAGCTTATATTCCCTTCGGACAGGGTACCAAGAGACCCAGTACTTC,TRBJ2-5,TRBV13,TRBD1,-
CASSRSPYNEQFF,TGTGCCAGCAGCCGAAGCCCCTACAATGAGCAGTTCTTC,TRBJ2-1,TRBV11-2,-,-
CASSQEGASGSMNEQFF,TGCGCCAGCAGCCAAGAAGGGGCTAGCGGGAGTATGAATGAGCAGTTCTTC,TRBJ2-1,TRBV4-3,TRBD2,few
CASSLPRGGSSYEQYF,TGCGCCAGCAGCTTGCCGAGGGGGGGATCCTCCTACGAGCAGTACTTC,TRBJ2-7,TRBV5-1,-,few
CSTIAGGYNEQFF,TGCAGCACGATAGCGGGAGGATATAATGAGCAGTTCTTC,TRBJ2-1,TRBV29-1,TRBD2,-
CASSPQPGTGGSYTF,TGTGCCAGCTCACCACAACCCGGGACAGGGGGCAGCTACACCTTC,TRBJ1-2,TRBV18,TRBD1,-
CAWSVGGRFGEQYF,TGTGCCTGGAGTGTAGGCGGGAGGTTTGGCGAGCAGTACTTC,TRBJ2-7,TRBV30,TRBD2,once
CASSVRTGQETQYF,TGTGCCAGCAGCGTTAGGACAGGACAAGAGACCCAGTACTTC,TRBJ2-5,TRBV9,TRBD1,-
CASSLRATASKETQYF,TGTGCCAGCAGCCTTAGGGCGACAGCTTCTAAAGAGACCCAGTACTTC,TRBJ2-5,TRBV7-3,-,-
CASSLSGTSGYNEQFF,TGTGCCAGCAGCTTATCCGGGACTAGCGGTTACAATGAGCAGTTCTTC,TRBJ2-1,TRBV11-3,TRBD2,-